The rows below give T cell receptor beta chains drawn from one sample of a study of blood T cell repertoires in COVID-19. Some clones are missing from TCRdb's copy, which holds only in-frame ones; the method was immunoSEQ multiplex PCR. The repertoire holds 200,000 to 300,000 clones, with 75% to 85% as singletons. Sequencing was carried out using peripheral blood. The receptors were gathered from a human donor in a cohort sampled during active COVID-19. The CDR3 runs from the conserved cysteine through the conserved F or W. A D gene is named only where the DNA matches it firmly. Not all rows give a size; the values are once, few, many and, for expanded clones, a class.

TRBV5-4	-	TRBJ1-6	-	TGTGCCAGCAGCTTGGATGGCCTCTGGCAATTTAATTCACCCCTCCACTTT	CASSLDGLWQFNSPLHF
TRBV7-8	TRBD1	TRBJ2-1	-	TGTGCCAGCAGCCCGACCGGGACAGTTCAGTTCTTC	CASSPTGTVQFF
TRBV7-6	TRBD2	TRBJ2-7	-	TGTGCCAGCAGCGATCAAATTCGGCGGGGGGGGGAAAACTACGAGCAGTACTTC	CASSDQIRRGGENYEQYF
TRBV5-6	-	TRBJ2-7	few	TGTGCCAGCACCTGGGGGCAGAGCTCCTACGAGCAGTACTTC	CASTWGQSSYEQYF
TRBV5-4	TRBD2	TRBJ2-5	-	TGTGCCAGCAGCCGAAGCGGGGGGCTAGAGACCCAGTACTTC	CASSRSGGLETQYF
TRBV15	-	TRBJ1-2	-	TGTGCCACCTCTAGTGAGCCGGGGGGTAACTATGGCTACACCTTC	CATSSEPGGNYGYTF
TRBV27	TRBD1	TRBJ2-1	-	TGTGCCAGCAGCTCTTCGTGGACAGGGGACAATGAGCAGTTCTTC	CASSSSWTGDNEQFF
TRBV12-3/TRBV12-4	-	TRBJ1-2	-	TGTGCCAGCAGTTTTGCCTTAGGGGATGGCTACACCTTC	CASSFALGDGYTF
TRBV2	-	TRBJ1-1	-	TGTGCCAGCGGCGACGGGGTAAACACTGAAGCTTTCTTT	CASGDGVNTEAFF
TRBV5-1	TRBD1	TRBJ2-7	-	TGCGCCAGCAGTACCGGGACAGGGAATATAAACCTGGAGTACTTC	CASSTGTGNINLEYF
TRBV5-1	-	TRBJ2-2	-	TGCGCCAGCAGCTTAAGGACTAACGGGGAGCTGTTTTTT	CASSLRTNGELFF
TRBV9	-	TRBJ1-3	few	TGTGCCAGCGGTCCCGGTGGTCTCTCTGGAAACACCATATATTTT	CASGPGGLSGNTIYF
TRBV7-2	TRBD2	TRBJ2-3	-	TGTGCCAGCAGCTTAGCTCTATTAGCGGGGGGTCGCACAGATACGCAGTATTTT	CASSLALLAGGRTDTQYF
TRBV3-1/TRBV3-2	-	TRBJ2-1	once	TGTGCCAGCAGCCAAGATCTGGCCATCCGCGAGCAGTTCTTC	CASSQDLAIREQFF
TRBV6-2/TRBV6-3	-	TRBJ2-1	-	TGTGCCAGCAGTTTGGTGGGGGGTTACAATGAGCAGTTCTTC	CASSLVGGYNEQFF
TRBV7-9	TRBD1	TRBJ2-7	-	TGTGCCAGCAGCTCGACAGGGTCCTACGAGCAGTACTTC	CASSSTGSYEQYF
TRBV4-1	-	TRBJ1-5	once	TGCGCCAGCAGCCAAGCGACAGCTCAGCCCCAGCATTTT	CASSQATAQPQHF
TRBV19	-	TRBJ2-7	-	TGTGCCAGTAGTATAAGGACAGCCTACGAGCAGTACTTC	CASSIRTAYEQYF
TRBV12-3/TRBV12-4	TRBD1	TRBJ2-7	-	TGTGCCAGCAGCCATGGGACAGCCTACGAGCAGTACTTC	CASSHGTAYEQYF
TRBV18	-	TRBJ2-1	-	TGTGCCAGCTCACCAACGGGTAGCTCCTACAATGAGCAGTTCTTC	CASSPTGSSYNEQFF
TRBV20-1	-	TRBJ1-1	-	TGCAGTGCCTCCGACAGAAGTGAAGCTTTCTTT	CSASDRSEAFF
TRBV24-1	-	TRBJ2-2	few	TGTGCCACCAGTGATTTTACCGGGTTCAACACCGGGGAGCTGTTTTTT	CATSDFTGFNTGELFF
TRBV5-1	TRBD1	TRBJ1-2	-	TGCGCCAGCAGCTTGAGGACAGGGGAAGGAGGCTACACCTTC	CASSLRTGEGGYTF
TRBV19	-	TRBJ1-5	-	TGTGCCAGTAGGACTACCTTCAGCAGCAATCAGCCCCAGCATTTT	CASRTTFSSNQPQHF
TRBV14	TRBD2	TRBJ2-7	-	TGTGCCAGCAGCCAAGATGCCCTAGCGGGAGGCGAGCAGTACTTC	CASSQDALAGGEQYF
TRBV27	-	TRBJ2-5	-	TGTGCCAGCAGTTTAAGAGGAGAGACCCAGTACTTC	CASSLRGETQYF
TRBV28	-	TRBJ2-2	-	TGTGCCAGCAGTTTCCCTGGAGGGCCCACCGGGGAGCTGTTTTTT	CASSFPGGPTGELFF
TRBV7-9	-	TRBJ2-7	-	TGTGCCAGCAGCTCGACTGAAAGCTCCTACGAGCAGTACTTC	CASSSTESSYEQYF
TRBV30	-	TRBJ1-1	-	TGTGCCTGGCAGGGTAACACTGAAGCTTTCTTT	CAWQGNTEAFF
TRBV5-4	TRBD1	TRBJ1-1	-	TGTGCCAGCAGCTCCGGACAGGAAACTGAAGCTTTCTTT	CASSSGQETEAFF
TRBV6-5	-	TRBJ2-3	-	TGTGCCAGCACTCCCCCTTATAGCACAGATACGCAGTATTTT	CASTPPYSTDTQYF
TRBV6-5	-	TRBJ2-3	-	TGTGCCAGCAGTTATTCCGGGTCCGGGACAGATACGCAGTATTTT	CASSYSGSGTDTQYF
TRBV28	TRBD1	TRBJ2-3	-	TGTGCCAGCAGTTTACTCGGCCGGACAGGTCCCACAGATACGCAGTATTTT	CASSLLGRTGPTDTQYF